These 15 T cell receptor beta chains came from one sample sequenced in a study of cytotoxic CD8 clonotypes in ibrutinib-treated CLL. Data came from immunoSEQ multiplex PCR; TCRdb stores just in-frame clones and leaves some out. The data show around 160,000 clones, roughly 86% seen once. This sample comprised PBMCs, obtained after 12 months of ibrutinib treatment. These receptors came from a human donor with chronic lymphocytic leukemia.

The chain uses TRBV5-1 and TRBJ1-2; a possible D gene is TRBD1 (5 bases). The CDR3 contains 14 residues. CDR1 and CDR2 from the germline V gene are SGHRS and YFSETQ. The V gene lost 4 bases and the J gene lost 4 bases, with 14 bases spanning the gap. CDR3 protein: CASSASDSSYGYTF. The CDR3, as DNA: TGCGCCAGCAGCGCAAGCGACAGTAGCTATGGCTACACCTTC.

The count of this clone is one. The chain carries TRBV7-2 and TRBJ1-4, with TRBD1 as a possible D gene (5 bases). Deletions cut 7 bases from V and 2 bases from J, with 11 bases between. The length of the CDR3 is 14 residues. Germline assignment: CDR1 SGHTA and CDR2 FQGNSA. The CDR3 loop reads CASNPGLTNEKLFF. The DNA of the CDR3 is TGTGCCAGCAACCCGGGACTGACTAATGAAAAACTGTTTTTT.

The genes are TRBV28 and TRBJ1-2; D gene uncertain. V was trimmed by 6 bases and J by 2 bases, leaving 7 bases between them. Germline V gene data show CDR1 as MDHEN and CDR2 as SYDVKM. The CDR3 has 12 amino acids. Here the CDR3 reads CASSPRNYGYTF. The CDR3 DNA reads as TGTGCCAGCAGCCCTAGGAACTATGGCTACACCTTC.

With respect to this clone: One end of the junction is discordant with germline, which a read error may explain. The chain uses TRBV23-1 and TRBJ1-4, with D possibly TRBD1 on 5 matching bases. TRBV23-1 belongs to the ORF category, with a function that is uncertain. The CDR3 spans 12 residues. In DNA form, the CDR3 reads TGCGCCAGCACTCCCTTTTTTGCACGGCGGGGCTTT. Translation gives CASTPFFARRGF.

Here the CDR3 DNA reads TGTGCCAGCAGCCCGCGGACAGCGGGGAATGAAAAACTGTTTTTT. Its protein product is CASSPRTAGNEKLFF. The J gene is TRBJ1-4, the V gene TRBV11-2; TRBD1 is a possible D gene (6 bases). Germline CDR1 reads SGHAT; CDR2 reads FQNNGV. The length of the CDR3 is 15 residues. V lost 5 bases and J lost 5, with 15 bases in between.

J is TRBJ1-1 and V is TRBV5-1, with D possibly being TRBD1 (5 bases). CDR3 length equals 13 residues. Germline V gives CDR1 SGHRS, CDR2 YFSETQ. The ends were cut back, 4 bases at V and 5 bases at J, with 12 bases in the middle. This chain's CDR3 is CASSQGSGTEAFF. CDR3 coding DNA: TGCGCCAGCAGCCAGGGTTCTGGGACTGAAGCTTTCTTT.

This clone has just a few counts. The chain has TRBV28 and TRBJ2-6, with D tentatively TRBD2 (6 bases). V dropped 2 bases and J dropped 1 base, with 15 bases sitting between them. CDR3 size: 18 residues. Germline-derived CDR1 and CDR2 are MDHEN and SYDVKM. The CDR3 protein is CASSLSRDRGSGANVLTF. CDR3 nucleotides: TGTGCCAGCAGTTTAAGTCGGGACCGGGGGTCTGGGGCCAACGTCCTGACTTTC.

The chain joins TRBV5-4 to TRBJ2-7; TRBD1 agrees at 10 bases. This CDR3 has 18 amino acids. Germline lookup yields CDR1 SGHNT and CDR2 YYREEE (reference sequence). V was pared by 3 bases and J by 6 bases, with 18 bases of the junction left unmatched. DNA for the CDR3: TGTGCCAGCAGCTCCCGGGTATCCGCCGGGACAGGGGTCTCCGAGCAGTACTTC. Translation gives CASSSRVSAGTGVSEQYF.

This sequence joins TRBV5-4 and TRBJ2-3; 9 bases fit TRBD1. With V trimmed by 0 bases and J by 4 bases, 9 bases remained unmatched. CDR1 is SGHNT and CDR2 is YYREEE in the germline V gene (reference sequence). This CDR3 comprises 17 residues. CDR3 in amino acids: CASSLGGQGRAADTQYF. The CDR3 DNA follows: TGTGCCAGCAGCTTGGGGGGACAGGGTAGGGCAGCAGATACGCAGTATTTT.

The chain links TRBV28 to TRBJ2-1; 13 bases match TRBD2. The CDR3 is 14 residues long. The germline CDR1 and CDR2 sequences are MDHEN and SYDVKM. The J segment lost 9 bases and the V segment lost 6 bases, leaving 5 bases of the junction unmatched. The CDR3 here is CASRILAGGREQFF. CDR3 coding DNA: TGTGCCAGCAGGATACTAGCGGGGGGGCGTGAGCAGTTCTTC.

The chain links TRBV4-3 to TRBJ1-4; TRBD1 agrees at 11 bases. The V gene's germline CDR1 is LGHNA and CDR2 YSLEER. The CDR3 runs 17 residues. V lost 0 bases and J lost 8; bases outside the gene matches: 8. DNA for the CDR3: TGCGCCAGCAGCCAAGATCACCCCCGGGACAGGGGGGAAAAACTGTTTTTT. Its translation is CASSQDHPRDRGEKLFF.

The rearrangement uses TRBV28 and TRBJ1-4; D gene unclear. The CDR3 extends over 15 amino acids. Germline V gene lookup returns CDR1 MDHEN and CDR2 SYDVKM. Trimming pared 6 bases from V and 3 bases from J, leaving 14 bases between. The chain's CDR3 is CASSIVTVSNEKLFF. In DNA form, the CDR3 reads TGTGCCAGCAGCATCGTTACGGTTTCTAATGAAAAACTGTTTTTT.

This sequence joins TRBV28 and TRBJ2-1, with 7 bases matching TRBD2. Germline CDR1 and CDR2: MDHEN and SYDVKM. Trimming removed 8 bases from V and 6 bases from J; junction bases left unmatched: 13. CDR3 length equals 15 residues. This CDR3 is CASDGGTGFSNEQFF. The CDR3 nucleotides are TGTGCCAGCGACGGGGGGACTGGGTTCAGCAATGAGCAGTTCTTC. Supplemented by reference TRBV28 and TRBJ2-1, the full variable domain reads DVKVTQSSRYLVKRTGEKVFLECVQDMDHENMFWYRQDPGLGLRLIYFSYDVKMKEKGDIPEGYSVSREKKERFSLILESASTNQTSMYLCASDGGTGFSNEQFFGPGTRLTVL.

This chain links TRBV6-1 with TRBJ2-7, with TRBD2 as a possible D gene (5 bases). From germline, CDR1 is MNHNS and CDR2 SASEGT. The CDR3 totals 14 residues. V lost 3 bases and J 3 bases, leaving 12 bases between the germline ends. This chain's CDR3 is CASSDNPGIYEQYF. The DNA for the CDR3 is TGTGCCAGCAGTGATAACCCGGGGATCTACGAGCAGTACTTC.

This clone occurred once. This chain links TRBV29-1 with TRBJ1-3, with a weak D call TRBD1 (5 bases). Trimming shortened V by 5 bases and J by 5 bases, and 10 bases separated the two germline ends. The CDR3 sequence is 12 residues long. Germline CDR1 is SQVTM and CDR2 is ANQGSEA. CDR3 loop: CSVQGARNTIYF. The CDR3 DNA sequence: TGCAGCGTTCAAGGGGCCAGAAACACCATATATTTT.